The 17 T cell receptor beta chains below were found in one sample sequenced in a study of blood T cell repertoires in COVID-19. Some clones are missing from TCRdb's copy, which holds only in-frame ones; the method was immunoSEQ multiplex PCR. The sample comprises approximately 130,000 clones, about three quarters of which are singletons, and approximately 2% rests with the top ten. Sequencing input: peripheral blood. The receptor source for this set is a woman in her 70s with acute or convalescent COVID-19.

This clone was seen only a few times. The V call is TRBV19, the J call TRBJ2-3; TRBD2 agrees at 12 bases. CDR1 LNHDA and CDR2 SQIVND come from the germline V gene (reference sequence). V was pared by 4 bases and J by 6 bases, with 5 bases of the junction left unmatched. This CDR3 is built from 15 residues. CDR3 sequence: CASSNPSGGADTQYF. DNA for the CDR3: TGTGCCAGTAGTAACCCTAGCGGGGGGGCCGATACGCAGTATTTT.

This clone was counted many times. The chain recombines TRBV27 with TRBJ1-1; D not certain. The CDR3 sequence is 13 residues long. Germline V lookup: CDR1 MNHEY, CDR2 SMNVEV (reference sequence). Trimming left V 4 bases short and J 2 bases short, with 8 bases between. The CDR3 bases are TGTGCCAGCAGTTGGGGAGATAACACTGAAGCTTTCTTT. Amino acid sequence: CASSWGDNTEAFF.

J is TRBJ2-7 and V is TRBV18, with D tentatively TRBD1 (6 bases). Trimming shortened V by 4 bases and J by 0 bases, and 10 bases separated the two germline ends. CDR1 is KGHSH and CDR2 is LQKENI in the germline V gene. The CDR3 loop spans 14 amino acids. The CDR3 here is CASSLWTASYEQYF. The DNA for the CDR3 is TGTGCCAGCTCACTGTGGACAGCCTCCTACGAGCAGTACTTC.

The chain is built from TRBV3-1 (or the pseudogene TRBV3-2) and TRBJ2-7; a possible D gene is TRBD2 (6 bases). The CDR3 covers 15 residues. Germline values: CDR1 LGHDT, CDR2 YNNKEL (reference sequence). Trimming pared 0 bases from V and 6 bases from J, leaving 15 bases between. CDR3 sequence: CASSQESVGGTEQYF. DNA of the CDR3: TGTGCCAGCAGCCAAGAGAGTGTCGGAGGGACCGAGCAGTACTTC.

The CDR3 sequence is CASSPGTVANYGYTF. CDR3 in DNA: TGTGCCAGCTCACCAGGGACTGTAGCTAACTATGGCTACACCTTC. The genes are TRBV18 and TRBJ1-2; a possible D gene is TRBD1 (5 bases). CDR3 length: 15 amino acids. Trimming stripped 2 bases from V and 0 bases from J, with 10 bases between. Per the germline V gene, CDR1 is KGHSH and CDR2 is LQKENI.

This clone was detected once. The V call is TRBV6-1, the J call TRBJ2-7; 7 bases are a match to TRBD1. The CDR3 contains 14 residues. CDR1 and CDR2 from the germline V gene are MNHNS and SASEGT. With V trimmed by 3 bases and J by 5 bases, 7 bases remained unmatched. The CDR3 DNA reads TGTGCCAGCAGTGACCAGGGGGATCTCCACGAGCAGTACTTC. Protein: CASSDQGDLHEQYF.

The chain couples TRBV2 to TRBJ2-1; possibly TRBD2 for D (5 bases). V gave up 1 base and J gave up 5 bases, with 15 bases separating them. In germline, CDR1 is SNHLY, CDR2 FYNNEI. The CDR3 length is 16 residues. The CDR3 sequence: CASSEEFGGSDNEQFF. The CDR3 DNA reads TGTGCCAGCAGTGAAGAGTTCGGTGGGAGTGACAATGAGCAGTTCTTC.

The rearrangement uses TRBV29-1 and TRBJ2-7, with 7 bases that match TRBD1. The V gene's germline CDR1 is SQVTM and CDR2 ANQGSEA. V shed 6 bases and J 0 bases; nucleotides not matched to a gene: 8. The CDR3 consists of 14 residues. The CDR3 sequence: CSVSGQASSYEQYF. The DNA for the CDR3 is TGCAGCGTCTCCGGACAGGCCAGCTCCTACGAGCAGTACTTC.

This chain uses TRBV12-5 with TRBJ2-3; a weak D match, TRBD2 (6 bases). Germline-derived CDR1 and CDR2 are LGHNT and FRNRAP. V dropped 3 bases and J dropped 2 bases, with 12 bases sitting between them. The CDR3 has 15 residues. CDR3 sequence (DNA): TGTGCTAGTGGTTTTTGGGAGGCCCACACAGATACGCAGTATTTT. It yields the protein CASGFWEAHTDTQYF. Together with reference TRBV12-5 and TRBJ2-3, the CDR3 gives the full variable domain: DARVTQTPRHKVTEMGQEVTMRCQPILGHNTVFWYRQTMMQGLELLAYFRNRAPLDDSGMPKDRFSAEMPDATLATLKIQPSEPRDSAVYFCASGFWEAHTDTQYFGPGTRLTVL.

This chain connects TRBV4-1 to TRBJ2-1, with a tentative D call TRBD2 (6 bases). CDR1 is MGHRA and CDR2 is YSYEKL in the germline V gene. The CDR3 is 13 residues long. V was shortened by 4 bases and J by 4 bases, with 8 bases between the two germline ends. CDR3 amino acids: CASSLLAYNEQFF. The CDR3, as DNA: TGCGCCAGCAGCCTTCTAGCGTACAATGAGCAGTTCTTC.

This clone showed up just once. The rearrangement uses TRBV12-3 or TRBV12-4 and TRBJ2-1; D call uncertain. The V end was cut by 5 bases, the J end by 6 bases, with 8 bases between. This CDR3 has 12 amino acids. The CDR3, as DNA: TGTGCCAGCAGTCAGGTCAGCAATGAGCAGTTCTTC. Amino acid sequence: CASSQVSNEQFF.

This clone was counted between two and nine times. This chain connects TRBV6-5 to TRBJ1-5; 7 bases line up with TRBD1. V lost 6 bases to trimming and J lost 5 bases; unmatched junction nucleotides: 10. This CDR3 is built from 15 residues. Germline CDR1 is MNHEY and CDR2 is SVGAGI. For the CDR3, the DNA is TGTGCCAGCAGCCTCCCGTGGGACAGAGATCAGCCCCAGCATTTT. Amino acids: CASSLPWDRDQPQHF.

The rearrangement joins TRBV18 to TRBJ2-7; 9 bases map to TRBD2. Losses at the gene ends were 5 bases for V and 4 bases for J; bases not matched to a gene: 9. The germline CDR1 and CDR2 sequences are KGHSH and LQKENI. This CDR3 spans 15 amino acids. The CDR3 DNA follows: TGTGCCAGCTCAAATCCGACTAGCGGCCAGTACGAGCAGTACTTC. Its translation is CASSNPTSGQYEQYF.

V is TRBV27 and J is TRBJ2-2; tentatively, D is TRBD1 (5 bases). Germline V gene lookup returns CDR1 MNHEY and CDR2 SMNVEV (reference sequence). Deletions cut 10 bases from V and 0 bases from J, with 9 bases between. CDR3 length: 13 amino acids. The CDR3 spells CATQDTNTGELFF. The CDR3 DNA is TGTGCCACCCAGGACACGAACACCGGGGAGCTGTTTTTT.

To note about this clone: Other nucleotide sequences in the sample specify the same CDR3. This chain links TRBV6-5 with TRBJ1-2; no definite D call. The CDR3 contains 13 residues. Trimming pared 3 bases from V and 5 bases from J, leaving 10 bases between. Germline loops: CDR1 MNHEY, CDR2 SVGAGI. This CDR3 reads CASSYDGQYGYTF. CDR3 nucleotides: TGTGCCAGCAGTTATGATGGGCAGTATGGCTACACCTTC.

The chain links TRBV7-7 to TRBJ2-1, with TRBD1 matching 7 bases. Germline V lookup: CDR1 SSHAT, CDR2 FNYEAQ (reference sequence). The CDR3 contains 15 residues. The V segment lost 5 bases and the J segment 1 base; nucleotides outside the gene matches: 5. The CDR3 is CASSHGQASYNEQFF. The CDR3, as DNA: TGTGCCAGCAGCCATGGACAGGCGTCCTACAATGAGCAGTTCTTC.

V is TRBV10-3 and J is TRBJ2-7, with a tentative D call TRBD1 (5 bases). Trimming cost V 6 bases and J 0 bases, with 12 bases left between them. CDR1 is ENHRY and CDR2 is SYGVKD in the germline V gene. The CDR3 spans 14 residues. The CDR3 loop reads CAIRQDGSSYEQYF. Here the CDR3 DNA reads TGTGCCATCAGACAGGACGGAAGCTCCTACGAGCAGTACTTC.